This T cell receptor beta chain was obtained from a study of blood T cells in healthy people across ages. Combining a sample-barcoded 5' primer with a J-beta primer mix, a second PCR ran for roughly 7 to 12 cycles. Via MiXCR, TCRdb re-called the 5' RACE reads, giving one row per CDR3 protein. The sample lists roughly 1.4 million distinct CDR3 sequences; 59% were seen once. Germline V lookup: CDR1 MNHEY, CDR2 SMNVEV (reference sequence). The CDR3 spans 14 residues. The V gene lost 6 bases and the J gene lost 5 bases, with 11 bases spanning the gap. This clonotype turned up a few times. The rearrangement uses TRBV27 and TRBJ2-6; tentative D call: TRBD1 (5 bases). The sequencing input was blood. The origin of this receptor is a man aged 18 to 30 in good health. For the CDR3, the DNA is TGTGCCAGCAGCGCCAGGGCCTGGGCCAACGTCCTGACTTTC. Its translation is CASSARAWANVLTF.